This TCR beta chain was obtained from a study of cytomegalovirus exposure and HLA in healthy donors. Study findings and constraints: Follow-up analysis later connected one missense variant in DCLRE1C with trimming of TCR beta V- and J-genes. For most TCR beta V segments, an earlier analysis put the productive rate at about 90% or about 30% of the time.

The donors (healthy individuals) were bone marrow donors. Points on this clone: Its target is unknown.

60 Vbeta and 13 Jbeta primers were used in PCR. In the source study's methods: A later analysis tallied approximately 78 million unique TCR beta chains, approximately 11 million of them shared. TCRdb's copy holds only in-frame clones and misses some; the assay was immunoSEQ multiplex PCR. V and J calls plus clone size are reproduced from that table; the DNA served to infer D and trimming. Of almost 200,000 clones listed, 75% to 85% are singletons. CDR1 and CDR2 (germline): MNHEY, SVGAGI. The J segment lost 3 bases and the V segment lost 5 bases, leaving 5 bases of the junction unmatched. The CDR3 has 15 amino acids.

The sample was PBMCs. The chain employs TRBV6-5 and TRBJ1-2, with 11 bases that match TRBD1. This sequence originates from a male donor in good health and CMV-seropositive. The DNA of the CDR3 is TGTGCCAGCAGTGTTGGACAGGGGGCTGACTATGGCTACACCTTC. Its protein is CASSVGQGADYGYTF.